The next 25 T cell receptor beta chains were all read from a single sample in a study of T cells in women clearing cervical HPV infection. Generated by immunoSEQ multiplex PCR, the TCRdb table keeps only in-frame clones and is missing some. This repertoire includes tens of thousands of clones. The specimen sequenced was blood buffy coat. The receptors here all came from a woman aged 18 to 75 with a cervical HPV16 infection that either progressed to CIN3+ or cleared (not recorded which).

A word on this clone: The sequence runs out 3 residues before the end of the CDR3; the remainder is reconstructed from the germline J gene. The chain uses TRBV7-3 and TRBJ2-2; D may be TRBD1 (5 bases). Trimming took off 0 bases at V and 3 bases at J, with 5 bases between the two ends. Germline V gene sequence: CDR1 SGHTA, CDR2 FQGTGA. This CDR3 is built from 14 residues. CDR3 sequence: CASSLTQDTGELFF. The sequenced part of the CDR3 DNA is TGTGCCAGCAGCTTAACACAGGACACCGGGGAG.

Concerning this clone: The DNA ends 3 residues before the CDR3 does, and the rest of the CDR3 is filled in from the germline J gene. The V and J genes are TRBV7-3 and TRBJ1-4; D gene unclear. The CDR3 runs 14 residues. Germline V CDR1 and CDR2: SGHTA, FQGTGA. The CDR3 sequence is CASSLQDSNSPLFF. The CDR3 DNA, read in part, is TGTGCCAGCAGCTTACAGGATAGTAATTCACCA.

For this clone: The junction departs from the called germline gene at one end, perhaps through a read error. Sequencing ends 3 residues short of the CDR3 end; the germline J gene provides the rest. The same CDR3 is also encoded by other DNA sequences in this sample. V is TRBV19 and J is TRBJ1-3, with no clear D. The CDR3 spans 14 residues. Per germline, CDR1 LNHDA and CDR2 SQIVND (reference sequence). The CDR3 loop is CASSIKPRGNTIYF. Partial CDR3 DNA: TGTGCCAGTAGTATAAAGCCGCGCGGAAACACA.

To note about this clone: The read stops 3 residues short of the end of the CDR3; the missing end is completed from the germline J gene. V usage is TRBV19 and J usage is TRBJ1-4; tentative D call: TRBD1 (5 bases). The CDR3 consists of 14 residues. Trimming cost V 1 base and J 4 bases, with 7 bases left between them. The germline V gene has CDR1 LNHDA and CDR2 SQIVND (reference sequence). The CDR3 DNA, read in part, is TGTGCCAGTAGTATAGGACAGCTTAATGAAAAA. Its protein product is CASSIGQLNEK. The entire CDR3 sequence reads CASSIGQLNEKLFF.

About this clone: The read stops 3 residues short of the end of the CDR3; the missing end is completed from the germline J gene. The V gene is TRBV7-8, the J gene TRBJ2-7, with TRBD2 as a possible D gene (6 bases). Looked up from germline, CDR1 is SGHVS and CDR2 is FQNEAQ. V was trimmed by 7 bases and J by 4 bases, leaving 20 bases between them. This CDR3 is 15 amino acids long. CDR3 bases read: TGTGCCAGCACCGATTCCGGAGGGGAGATATACGAG. This sequence encodes CASTDSGGEIYE. The whole CDR3 region reads CASTDSGGEIYEQYF.

Regarding this clone: Read sequence stops 3 residues before the CDR3 end, and the germline J gene provides the missing end. V and J are TRBV6-2 or TRBV6-3 and TRBJ1-2; D might be TRBD1 (6 bases). The CDR3 loop spans 16 amino acids. Germline CDR1 is MNHEY and CDR2 is SVGEGT. The CDR3 sequence: CASSSAGGGSQYDYTF. Incomplete CDR3 DNA: TGTGCCAGCAGTTCCGCCGGGGGGGGCTCTCAGTACGAC.

Note on this clone: Read sequence stops 3 residues before the CDR3 end, and the germline J gene provides the missing end. The chain links TRBV5-8 to TRBJ1-1, with 7 bases identical to TRBD1. With 4 bases clipped from V and 2 bases from J, the junction kept 8 bases outside the gene matches. CDR3 size: 15 residues. Germline V gives CDR1 SGHTS, CDR2 YDEGEE. The sequenced part of the CDR3 DNA is TGTGCCAGCAGCCCCCGGACAGGCTCAAACACTGAA. It yields the protein CASSPRTGSNTE. The complete CDR3 reads CASSPRTGSNTEAFF.

For this clone: Read sequence stops 3 residues before the CDR3 end, and the germline J gene provides the missing end. The genes are TRBV2 and TRBJ1-1; D unclear. The V and J ends lost 6 bases and 0 bases respectively, with 5 bases between them. Germline values: CDR1 SNHLY, CDR2 FYNNEI. The CDR3 is made up of 12 amino acids. The DNA read from the CDR3 is TGTGCCAGCAGAGCCCTGAACACTGAA. This encodes CASRALNTE. The CDR3 in full is CASRALNTEAFF.

In the case of this clone: Coverage ceases 3 residues before the CDR3 finishes, and the germline J gene fills in the end. The genes are TRBV19 and TRBJ1-4, with TRBD1 as a possible D gene (6 bases). The CDR3 sequence is 17 residues long. Looked up from germline, CDR1 is LNHDA and CDR2 is SQIVND (reference sequence). The part of the CDR3 DNA that was read is TGTGCCAGTATGCCCTCAGGGGTTCCCTCTGGGGCCAACGTA. Amino acids: CASMPSGVPSGANV. The full CDR3 protein is CASMPSGVPSGANVLFF.

With respect to this clone: The missing CDR3 end, 3 residues past where the read stops, is filled in from the germline J gene. The chain joins TRBV2 to TRBJ1-2; TRBD1 might be the D (5 bases). Germline V CDR1 and CDR2: SNHLY, FYNNEI. This CDR3 spans 11 amino acids. V dropped 7 bases and J dropped 4 bases, with 7 bases sitting between them. CDR3 DNA (partial): TGTGCCAGCACAGGGCGCTATGGC. It encodes CASTGRYG. The CDR3 reads in full as CASTGRYGYTF. Full variable domain (remainder filled in from reference TRBV2 and TRBJ1-2): EPEVTQTPSHQVTQMGQEVILRCVPISNHLYFYWYRQILGQKVEFLVSFYNNEISEKSEIFDDQFSVERPDGSNFTLKIRSTKLEDSAMYFCASTGRYGYTFGSGTRLTVV.

Partial CDR3 DNA: TGCAGCGGTAGACAGGGAAGTTTTGCTGAA. As protein: CSGRQGSFAE. The full CDR3 reads CSGRQGSFAEAFF. The rearrangement links TRBV29-1 to TRBJ1-1; 7 nucleotides agree with TRBD1. The read gets to within 3 residues of the CDR3 end, and the germline J gene fills in the rest. V dropped 7 bases and J dropped 6; count of bases not matched to a gene: 11. CDR3 length equals 13 residues. Germline loops: CDR1 SQVTM, CDR2 ANQGSEA.

On this clone: Sequencing ends 3 residues short of the CDR3 end; the germline J gene provides the rest. The chain combines TRBV30 with TRBJ2-5; perhaps TRBD2 as D (5 bases). The CDR3 contains 13 residues. The germline V gene has CDR1 GTSNPN and CDR2 SVGIG (reference sequence). CDR3 DNA (partial): TGTGCCTGGAGTTCGCACGTCGGGGAAACC. Protein product: CAWSSHVGET. The whole CDR3 protein is CAWSSHVGETQYF.

Turning to this clone: The junction does not match germline at one end; this may be a read error. Read coverage stops 3 residues before the CDR3 terminus; the germline J gene supplies the remainder. This chain links TRBV4-2 with TRBJ1-3; D not resolved. Per the germline V gene, CDR1 is LGHNA and CDR2 is YNFKEQ. The CDR3 sequence is 15 residues long. Partial CDR3 DNA: TGCGCCAGCAGCTCAAGTTTAGTTAGTGGAAACACC. Protein: CASSSSLVSGNT. The full CDR3 protein reads CASSSSLVSGNTIYF.

On this clone itself: The CDR3 is cut off 3 residues early in the read; its end comes from the germline J gene. The chain combines TRBV18 with TRBJ2-1; TRBD2 is a possible D gene (6 bases). Trimming took off 5 bases at V and 8 bases at J, with 16 bases between the two ends. The CDR3 loop spans 14 amino acids. Per the germline V gene, CDR1 is KGHSH and CDR2 is LQKENI. The CDR3 here is CASSTGAWRDEQFF. CDR3 DNA (partial): TGTGCCAGCTCAACGGGAGCATGGCGGGATGAG.

Regarding this clone: The CDR3 end is not reached by the read, which stops 3 residues before it; the germline J gene fills it in. The chain carries TRBV20-1 and TRBJ1-5, with 7 nucleotides matching TRBD1. This CDR3 has 15 amino acids. Looked up from germline, CDR1 is DFQATT and CDR2 is SNEGSKA (reference sequence). V lost 2 bases and J lost 7; bases outside the gene matches: 11. CDR3 amino acids: CSARHDRAIGQPQHF. Incomplete CDR3 DNA: TGCAGTGCTAGACACGACAGGGCAATCGGGCAGCCC.

As for this clone: The CDR3 end lies 3 residues beyond the end of the read and is filled in from the germline J gene. The chain has TRBV5-1 and TRBJ1-1; possibly TRBD1 for D (6 bases). This CDR3 is built from 16 residues. CDR1 is SGHRS and CDR2 is YFSETQ in the germline V gene. Trimming left V 2 bases short and J 1 base short, with 15 bases between. The covered CDR3 bases are TGCGCCAGCAGCTTCCCTGAGGGGGGGAGGAACACTGAA. This sequence encodes CASSFPEGGRNTE. The CDR3 in its entirety is CASSFPEGGRNTEAFF.

With respect to this clone: The read terminates 3 residues ahead of where the CDR3 ends, so the germline J gene completes it. This chain links TRBV6-1 with TRBJ1-1; tentatively, D is TRBD1 (6 bases). Germline-derived CDR1 and CDR2 are MNHNS and SASEGT. This CDR3 is 14 amino acids long. Trimming removed 3 bases at V and 4 bases at J, with 12 bases between. The DNA read from the CDR3 is TGTGCCAGCAGTGAGGGACACCGAAGCACTGAA. This gives the protein CASSEGHRSTE. The full CDR3 sequence reads CASSEGHRSTEAFF.

Concerning this clone: The missing CDR3 end, 3 residues past where the read stops, is filled in from the germline J gene. The gene calls are TRBV5-4 and TRBJ2-5, with 10 bases lining up with TRBD1. Per the germline V gene, CDR1 is SGHNT and CDR2 is YYREEE (reference sequence). V was clipped by 4 bases and J by 5 bases; unmatched bases: 5. The CDR3 has 14 residues. CDR3: CASSGGTGEETQYF. The CDR3 DNA, read in part, is TGTGCCAGCAGCGGGGGGACAGGGGAGGAGACC. The variable domain in full, completed from reference TRBV5-4 and TRBJ2-5, reads ETGVTQSPTHLIKTRGQQVTLRCSSQSGHNTVSWYQQALGQGPQFIFQYYREEENGRGNFPPRFSGLQFPNYSSELNVNALELDDSALYLCASSGGTGEETQYFGPGTRLLVL.

CDR3 residues: CASSAGGGKNIQYF. The CDR3 bases that were read are TGTGCCAGCAGCGCGGGGGGTGGCAAAAACATT. This chain connects TRBV7-8 to TRBJ2-4; 8 nucleotides align to TRBD2. The read comes to an end 3 residues before the CDR3 does, leaving the germline J gene to fill in the end. Germline values: CDR1 SGHVS, CDR2 FQNEAQ. The CDR3 runs to 14 residues. J was trimmed by 3 bases and V by 5 bases; bases with no gene match: 3.

Comments on this clone: The read finishes 3 residues shy of the CDR3 end, and the germline J gene is used to complete it. The rearrangement joins TRBV7-9 to TRBJ1-5; 8 bases map to TRBD1. V lost 4 bases, J lost 2 bases, and 4 bases stayed unmatched. The length of the CDR3 is 15 residues. Germline loops: CDR1 SEHNR, CDR2 FQNEAQ (reference sequence). This CDR3 reads CASSYSGQGNQPQHF. Partial CDR3 DNA: TGTGCCAGCAGCTACTCGGGACAGGGCAATCAGCCC.

Note on this clone: The CDR3 goes on 3 residues after the read ends, and that part is filled in from the germline J gene. The chain is built from TRBV20-1 and TRBJ2-3; 9 bases align to TRBD2. The CDR3 is 14 amino acids. Germline V gene lookup returns CDR1 DFQATT and CDR2 SNEGSKA (reference sequence). V dropped 4 bases and J dropped 1; count of bases not matched to a gene: 3. CDR3 sequence reads: CSANPSGGTDTQYF. The part of the CDR3 DNA that was read is TGCAGTGCTAACCCTAGCGGGGGCACAGATACG.

Points on this clone: The read falls 3 residues short of the CDR3 end, and the missing part is taken from the germline J gene. This chain uses TRBV7-8 with TRBJ2-5, with a possible D match to TRBD2 (6 bases). This CDR3 contains 15 residues. CDR1 is SGHVS, CDR2 FQNEAQ, per germline. Trimming took 2 bases from V and 4 from J, leaving 14 bases between them. The CDR3 DNA, read in part, is TGTGCCAGCAGCTTATCGGGCGGGGTAAGAGAGACC. Translation: CASSLSGGVRET. The whole CDR3 protein reads CASSLSGGVRETQYF.

A word on this clone: The read ends 3 residues before the CDR3 terminus; that terminus is restored from the germline J gene. The chain has TRBV19 and TRBJ1-1; no reliable D call. CDR3 length: 13 amino acids. Between the trimmed V and J ends, which lost 7 bases and 2 bases, there was a span of 11 bases. Germline lookup yields CDR1 LNHDA and CDR2 SQIVND (reference sequence). The CDR3 is CASNPGRNTEAFF. CDR3 DNA, as far as it was read: TGTGCCAGTAATCCGGGGAGAAACACTGAA.

On this clone itself: Read data end 3 residues before the CDR3 end; the end is taken from the germline J gene. The rearrangement links TRBV7-9 to TRBJ1-1; D is perhaps TRBD1 (5 bases). The CDR3 spans 15 residues. Germline CDR1 SEHNR, CDR2 FQNEAQ (reference sequence). V was trimmed by 6 bases and J by 1 base, leaving 15 bases between them. Partial CDR3 DNA: TGTGCCAGCAGTTGGCAGGGTACGGCGAACACTGAA. Translation gives CASSWQGTANTE. The full CDR3 protein is CASSWQGTANTEAFF.

With regard to this clone: Read sequence stops 3 residues before the CDR3 end, and the germline J gene provides the missing end. The chain recombines TRBV6-1 with TRBJ1-2, with D uncertain. The germline V gene encodes CDR1 MNHNS and CDR2 SASEGT. Trimming left V 2 bases short and J 3 bases short, with 7 bases between. CDR3 length equals 13 residues. CDR3: CASSEWADYGYTF. Incomplete CDR3 DNA: TGTGCCAGCAGTGAATGGGCAGACTATGGC.